This T cell receptor beta chain was obtained from a study of beta chain features in type 1 diabetes. Broader study findings: PCR, the amplification step, might favor shorter templates, equally in patients and controls. The study found moderately but significantly shorter TCRB CDR3s in all four CD4+ subsets of Type 1 diabetes patients.

V dropped 6 bases and J dropped 5; count of bases not matched to a gene: 11. CDR3 length: 15 amino acids. Germline loops: CDR1 SGHRS, CDR2 YFSETQ. Isolated RNA was reverse transcribed in full, so expressed TCRB transcripts were sequenced. The method was immunoSEQ multiplex PCR; TCRdb's version includes in-frame clones alone and lacks a portion of them. The sample records 600,000 to 650,000 clones, around 15% being singletons. Comment on this clone: Its antigen is currently unknown.

Sequenced material: naive CD4+ T cells from blood. This chain uses TRBV5-1 with TRBJ2-5, with TRBD2 matching over 9 bases. The source of this sequence is a man between 18 and 29 years old in good health. This CDR3 reads CASNRNSGGSETQYF. The CDR3 region has the DNA TGCGCCAGCAATAGGAATAGCGGGGGATCGGAGACCCAGTACTTC.